The entry below describes one TCR beta chain. Its antigen is not known. Primed by a sample-barcoded 5' primer and a J-beta primer mix, a second PCR proceeded for about 6 to 12 cycles. TCRdb processed the 5' RACE reads anew with MiXCR; each CDR3 protein has one entry. Among about 1.4 million distinct CDR3 sequences, approximately 59% were seen once, and the ten largest hold approximately 7%. Germline CDR1 SGDLS, CDR2 YYNGEE. The CDR3 runs 12 residues. The V end was cut by 2 bases, the J end by 4 bases, with 4 bases between. The data derive from a study of blood T cells in healthy people across ages. Points from the study as a whole: The unsorted PBMCs prevented any conclusive comparison of naive versus antigen-experienced cells. Age showed a roughly linear inverse relationship with TCR beta diversity per million T cells.

The V and J genes are TRBV9 and TRBJ1-5; D unclear. This TCR came from a man between 18 and 29 years old in good health. The sequencing sample was made of blood. DNA of the CDR3: TGTGCCAGCAGCGTTATTAATCAGCCCCAGCATTTT. It yields the protein CASSVINQPQHF.